This T cell receptor beta chain was sequenced during a study of cytomegalovirus exposure and HLA in healthy donors. Regarding the study as a whole: For most TCR beta V segments, an earlier analysis put the productive rate at about 87% or about 30% of the time.

The PCR contained 60 Vbeta and 13 Jbeta primers. Clones were read by immunoSEQ multiplex PCR, and TCRdb kept only the in-frame ones, dropping some. Of over 150,000 clones listed, around 80% are singletons. Notes on this clone: Its cognate antigen is unknown.

Germline V gene sequence: CDR1 MNHEY, CDR2 SMNVEV (reference sequence). V lost 3 bases to trimming and J lost 9 bases, with 21 bases between them. The CDR3 covers 16 residues. The rearrangement joins TRBV27 to TRBJ2-1; D might be TRBD1 (6 bases). The sequencing sample was made of PBMCs. The sequence was obtained from a man between 18 and 35 years old in good health and CMV-seronegative. This chain's CDR3 is CASSLGGLGGPGEQFF. The CDR3 DNA sequence: TGTGCCAGCAGTTTGGGTGGGCTAGGGGGACCAGGTGAGCAGTTCTTC.